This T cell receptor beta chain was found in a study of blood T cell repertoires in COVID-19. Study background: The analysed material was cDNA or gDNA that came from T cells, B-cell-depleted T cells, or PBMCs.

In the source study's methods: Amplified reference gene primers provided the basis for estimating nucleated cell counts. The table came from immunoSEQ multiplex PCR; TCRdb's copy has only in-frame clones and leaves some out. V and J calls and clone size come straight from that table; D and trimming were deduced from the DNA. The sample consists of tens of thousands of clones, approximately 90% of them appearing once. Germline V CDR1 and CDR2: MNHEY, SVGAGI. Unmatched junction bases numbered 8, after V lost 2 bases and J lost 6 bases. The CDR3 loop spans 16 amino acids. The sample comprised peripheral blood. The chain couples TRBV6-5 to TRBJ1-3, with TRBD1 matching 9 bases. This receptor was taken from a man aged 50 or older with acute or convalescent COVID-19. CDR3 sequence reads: CASSYTKQGAENTIYF. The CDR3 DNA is TGTGCCAGCAGTTACACCAAACAGGGGGCGGAAAACACCATATATTTT.